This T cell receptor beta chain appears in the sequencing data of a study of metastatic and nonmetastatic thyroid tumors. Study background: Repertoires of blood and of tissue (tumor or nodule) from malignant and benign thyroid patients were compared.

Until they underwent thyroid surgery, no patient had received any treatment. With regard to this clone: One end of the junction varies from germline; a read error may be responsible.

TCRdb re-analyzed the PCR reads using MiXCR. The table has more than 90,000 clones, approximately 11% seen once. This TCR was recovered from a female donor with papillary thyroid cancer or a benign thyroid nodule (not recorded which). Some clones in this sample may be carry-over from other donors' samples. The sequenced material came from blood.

The CDR3 sequence: CASSRRTGGINTPLHF. As DNA, the CDR3 is TGCGCCAGCAGCCGAAGGACAGGGGGCATCAATACACCCCTCCACTTT. The chain couples TRBV6-1 to TRBJ1-6, with 11 nucleotides matching TRBD1. Germline CDR1 and CDR2: MNHNS and SASEGT. The CDR3 covers 16 residues.